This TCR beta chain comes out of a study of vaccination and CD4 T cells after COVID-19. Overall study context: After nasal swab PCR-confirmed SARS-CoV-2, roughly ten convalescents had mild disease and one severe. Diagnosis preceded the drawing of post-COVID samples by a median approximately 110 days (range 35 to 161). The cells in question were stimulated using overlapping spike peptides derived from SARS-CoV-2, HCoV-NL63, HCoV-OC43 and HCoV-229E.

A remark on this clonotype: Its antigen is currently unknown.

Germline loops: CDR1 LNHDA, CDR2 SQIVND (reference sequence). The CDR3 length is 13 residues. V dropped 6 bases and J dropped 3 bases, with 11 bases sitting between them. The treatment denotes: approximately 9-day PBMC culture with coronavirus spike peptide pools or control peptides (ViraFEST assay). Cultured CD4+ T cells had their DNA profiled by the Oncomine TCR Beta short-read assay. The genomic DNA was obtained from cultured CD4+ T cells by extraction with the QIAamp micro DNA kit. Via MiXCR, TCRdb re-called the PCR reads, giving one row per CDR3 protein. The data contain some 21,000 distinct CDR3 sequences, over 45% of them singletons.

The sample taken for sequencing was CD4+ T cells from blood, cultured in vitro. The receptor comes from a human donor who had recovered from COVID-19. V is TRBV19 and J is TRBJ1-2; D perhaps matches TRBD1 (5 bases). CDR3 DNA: TGTGCCAGTAGGAGGGGCAGTGACTATGGCTACACCTTC. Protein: CASRRGSDYGYTF.